The T cell receptor (beta chain) under discussion was sequenced for a study of CD8 T cells in Susac syndrome. The CDR3 has 11 residues. Germline V gene data show CDR1 as KGHDR and CDR2 as SFDVKD. Between the trimmed V and J ends, which lost 5 bases and 6 bases, there was a span of 4 bases. Random hexamers were used to reverse transcribe about 0.45 to 1 ug of RNA. TCRdb used MiXCR to reprocess the immunoSEQ multiplex PCR reads, holding one entry per CDR3 protein. This table holds roughly 250,000 distinct CDR3 sequences, about 96% found once. The gene calls are TRBV24-1 and TRBJ2-1; D is ambiguous. This TCR was recovered from a human donor with Susac syndrome. The specimen was CD4+ T cells from PBMCs. The CDR3 coding sequence is TGTGCCACCAGTGCTTCCAATGAGCAGTTCTTC. Its translation: CATSASNEQFF.